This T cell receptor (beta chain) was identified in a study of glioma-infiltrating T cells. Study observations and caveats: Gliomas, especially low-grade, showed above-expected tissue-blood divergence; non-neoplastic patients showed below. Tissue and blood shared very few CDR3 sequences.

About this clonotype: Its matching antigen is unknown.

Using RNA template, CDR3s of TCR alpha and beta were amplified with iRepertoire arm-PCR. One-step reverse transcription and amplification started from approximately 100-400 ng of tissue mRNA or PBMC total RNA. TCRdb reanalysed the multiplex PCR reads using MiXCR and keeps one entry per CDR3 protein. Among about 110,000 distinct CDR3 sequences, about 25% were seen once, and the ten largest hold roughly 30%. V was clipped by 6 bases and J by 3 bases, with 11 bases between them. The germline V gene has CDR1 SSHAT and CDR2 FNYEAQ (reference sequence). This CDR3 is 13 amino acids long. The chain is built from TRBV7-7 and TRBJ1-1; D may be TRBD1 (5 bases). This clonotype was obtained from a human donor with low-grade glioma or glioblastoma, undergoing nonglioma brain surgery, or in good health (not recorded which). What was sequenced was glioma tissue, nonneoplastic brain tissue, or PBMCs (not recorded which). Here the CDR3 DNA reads TGTGCCAGCAGTCGCAGGGCTGACACTGAAGCTTTCTTT. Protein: CASSRRADTEAFF.